These 29 T cell receptor beta chains came from one sample sequenced in a study of CD8 T cells in ankylosing spondylitis. TCRdb itself ran the 5' RACE reads through MiXCR, one entry per CDR3 protein. Of around 88,000 distinct CDR3 sequences in the sample, about 9% are singletons; the top ten hold approximately 4.8%. Sequenced input: blood, either unsorted or a sorted T cell fraction (not recorded which). The receptors shown here come from a male donor with ankylosing spondylitis or in good health (not recorded which).

This clonotype showed up many times. An end of the junction differs from the germline gene, which may be a read error. The chain employs TRBV30 and TRBJ2-1; the D gene is possibly TRBD2 (6 bases). From germline, CDR1 is GTSNPN and CDR2 SVGIG (reference sequence). CDR3 size: 11 residues. The DNA for the CDR3 is TGTGCCTGGAGTGTACGGGAGAGTACTGACTTC. Its translation: CAWSVRESTDF.

This clonotype was seen many times. V gene TRBV12-3 or TRBV12-4 combines with J gene TRBJ1-1; TRBD1 is a possible D gene (5 bases). This CDR3 has 13 residues. With 2 bases removed from V and 8 bases from J, the gap between germline ends came to 12 bases. The CDR3 is CASSLLVAGEAFF. The CDR3 nucleotides read TGTGCCAGCAGTTTATTGGTCGCAGGGGAAGCTTTCTTT.

At least ten counts were recorded for this clonotype. The chain links TRBV5-1 to TRBJ2-7; D is perhaps TRBD1 or TRBD2 (5 bases each). V lost 4 bases to trimming and J lost 4 bases, with 15 bases between them. The CDR3 is made up of 14 amino acids. Per germline, CDR1 SGHRS and CDR2 YFSETQ. The CDR3 bases are TGCGCCAGCAGCCCGGCGAGGGGTGGATACGAGCAGTACTTC. This gives the protein CASSPARGGYEQYF.

There are a few counts of this clonotype. This could be a read error, since a much larger clone is one nucleotide away. The chain links TRBV6-1 to TRBJ1-1; D is undetermined. Per the germline V gene, CDR1 is MNHNS and CDR2 is SASEGT. The V and J ends lost 8 bases and 3 bases respectively, with 19 bases between them. CDR3 length: 15 amino acids. The DNA of the CDR3 is TGTGCCAGCTACCTCAAACCTGGCGGATACACTGAAGCTTTCTTT. This sequence encodes CASYLKPGGYTEAFF.

This clonotype was observed at least ten times. V usage is TRBV5-1 and J usage is TRBJ2-1, with 12 nucleotides matching TRBD2. The CDR3 is 15 amino acids. Unmatched junction bases numbered 6, after V lost 1 base and J lost 10 bases. Germline assignment: CDR1 SGHRS and CDR2 YFSETQ. CDR3 region: CASSLTSGGSWEQFF. The CDR3 coding sequence is TGCGCCAGCAGCTTGACTAGCGGGGGGTCTTGGGAGCAGTTCTTC.

The chain joins TRBV2 to TRBJ2-2; 8 nucleotides align to TRBD1. The J segment lost 1 base and the V segment lost 2 bases, leaving 12 bases of the junction unmatched. The CDR3 covers 19 residues. Per germline, CDR1 SNHLY and CDR2 FYNNEI. Here the CDR3 DNA reads TGTGCCAGCAGTGAAATCCCGTGGCAGGGGGCTAAGAACACCGGGGAGCTGTTTTTT. It is translated as CASSEIPWQGAKNTGELFF.

There are many counts of this clonotype. The rearrangement joins TRBV9 to TRBJ2-2; tentatively, D is TRBD2 (6 bases). V was cut by 0 bases and J by 5 bases, with 14 bases left in between. The CDR3 is 16 residues long. Germline V gives CDR1 SGDLS, CDR2 YYNGEE. In nucleotides, the CDR3 is TGTGCCAGCAGCGTAGTCCCCCCCGGAGGGACCGGGGAGCTGTTTTTT. Translating gives CASSVVPPGGTGELFF. Supplemented by reference TRBV9 and TRBJ2-2, the full variable domain reads DSGVTQTPKHLITATGQRVTLRCSPRSGDLSVYWYQQSLDQGLQFLIQYYNGEERAKGNILERFSAQQFPDLHSELNLSSLELGDSALYFCASSVVPPGGTGELFFGEGSRLTVL.

This clonotype was counted many times. V usage is TRBV5-6 and J usage is TRBJ2-5; the D gene is possibly TRBD2 (5 bases). This CDR3 has 14 amino acids. V dropped 3 bases and J dropped 7 bases, with 16 bases sitting between them. In germline, CDR1 is SGHDT, CDR2 YYEEEE. In nucleotides, the CDR3 is TGTGCCAGCAGCTCGACACTGTCGAGGGTGACCCAGTACTTC. Residues: CASSSTLSRVTQYF.

This clonotype was detected ten times or more. This sequence joins TRBV12-3 or TRBV12-4 and TRBJ1-3; D is ambiguous. CDR3 length: 13 amino acids. V was cut by 2 bases and J by 1 base, with 3 bases left in between. This chain's CDR3 is CASSLPSGNTIYF. DNA of the CDR3: TGTGCCAGCAGTTTACCTTCTGGAAACACCATATATTTT.

There are many counts of this clonotype. CDR3 region: CASSSTPDGNYGYTF. CDR3 DNA sequence: TGTGCCAGCAGTTCAACCCCGGACGGGAACTATGGCTACACCTTC. The chain employs TRBV6-5 and TRBJ1-2, with D hard to call. V gave up 4 bases and J gave up 2 bases, with 14 bases separating them. CDR1 and CDR2 (germline): MNHEY, SVGAGI. This CDR3 is built from 15 residues.

Many counts were recorded for this clonotype. The genes are TRBV18 and TRBJ2-2; possibly TRBD2 for D (6 bases). Germline V gene lookup returns CDR1 KGHSH and CDR2 LQKENI. CDR3 length: 14 amino acids. Trimming stripped 5 bases from V and 2 bases from J, with 9 bases between. This CDR3 is CASSGGINTGELFF. The DNA for the CDR3 is TGTGCCAGCTCAGGCGGGATAAACACCGGGGAGCTGTTTTTT.

This clonotype was recorded many times. The rearrangement uses TRBV11-2 and TRBJ2-3, with D possibly being TRBD2 (6 bases). Trimming stripped 5 bases from V and 0 bases from J, with 9 bases between. CDR1 SGHAT and CDR2 FQNNGV come from the germline V gene. This CDR3 has 14 amino acids. The CDR3 spells CASSEGTSTDTQYF. The CDR3 region has the DNA TGTGCCAGCAGCGAAGGGACTAGCACAGATACGCAGTATTTT. The full variable domain, completed using reference TRBV11-2 and TRBJ2-3, is EAGVAQSPRYKIIEKRQSVAFWCNPISGHATLYWYQQILGQGPKLLIQFQNNGVVDDSQLPKDRFSAERLKGVDSTLKIQPAKLEDSAVYLCASSEGTSTDTQYFGPGTRLTVL.

This clonotype was picked up a small number of times. This chain uses TRBV30 with TRBJ2-7; D gene unclear. Trimming took off 2 bases at V and 2 bases at J, with 10 bases between the two ends. This CDR3 is built from 13 residues. Germline V gene lookup returns CDR1 GTSNPN and CDR2 SVGIG (reference sequence). The CDR3 region has the DNA TGTGCCTGGAGTATACAGAGCCCCTACGAGCAGTACTTC. Protein product: CAWSIQSPYEQYF. Complete variable domain (other parts from reference TRBV30 and TRBJ2-7): SQTIHQWPATLVQPVGSPLSLECTVEGTSNPNLYWYRQAAGRGLQLLFYSVGIGQISSEVPQNLSASRPQDRQFILSSKKLLLSDSGFYLCAWSIQSPYEQYFGPGTRLTVT.

This clonotype was seen at least ten times. The chain is built from TRBV20-1 and TRBJ2-1; 14 nucleotides match TRBD2. Germline values: CDR1 DFQATT, CDR2 SNEGSKA (reference sequence). Trimming removed 6 bases from V and 5 bases from J; junction bases left unmatched: 6. The CDR3 spans 15 residues. CDR3 loop: CSATTSGGANNEQFF. For the CDR3, the DNA is TGCAGTGCAACGACTAGCGGGGGGGCAAACAATGAGCAGTTCTTC.

This clonotype was recorded at least ten times. This chain joins TRBV28 and TRBJ2-1, with 11 bases fitting TRBD2. CDR1 and CDR2 from the germline V gene are MDHEN and SYDVKM. With 4 bases clipped from V and 2 bases from J, the junction kept 7 bases outside the gene matches. The CDR3 length is 17 residues. The CDR3 DNA sequence: TGTGCCAGCAGTTCCACCTTAGCGGGGGGGGCCTACAATGAGCAGTTCTTC. This sequence encodes CASSSTLAGGAYNEQFF. The full variable domain, its missing parts supplied by reference TRBV28 and TRBJ2-1, is DVKVTQSSRYLVKRTGEKVFLECVQDMDHENMFWYRQDPGLGLRLIYFSYDVKMKEKGDIPEGYSVSREKKERFSLILESASTNQTSMYLCASSSTLAGGAYNEQFFGPGTRLTVL.

The table lists this clonotype with many counts. The J gene is TRBJ1-1, the V gene TRBV5-1; D gene uncertain. Looked up from germline, CDR1 is SGHRS and CDR2 is YFSETQ. CDR3 length: 14 residues. Trimming left V 2 bases short and J 5 bases short, with 13 bases between. CDR3 in amino acids: CASSFSFGQTEAFF. The CDR3 DNA reads TGCGCCAGCAGCTTCAGCTTCGGGCAGACTGAAGCTTTCTTT.

There are many counts of this clonotype. The chain has TRBV2 and TRBJ2-7; TRBD1 is a possible D gene (6 bases). CDR3 size: 12 residues. The V and J ends lost 6 bases and 4 bases respectively, with 10 bases between them. Per germline, CDR1 SNHLY and CDR2 FYNNEI. This CDR3 is CASRGQRYEQYF. In DNA form, the CDR3 reads TGTGCCAGCAGAGGACAGAGGTACGAGCAGTACTTC.

This clonotype was detected ten times or more. The chain uses TRBV5-1 and TRBJ2-5, with a possible D match to TRBD1 (6 bases). Germline V gene sequence: CDR1 SGHRS, CDR2 YFSETQ. The CDR3 sequence is 14 residues long. Trimming took off 1 base at V and 0 bases at J, with 7 bases between the two ends. CDR3 protein: CASSLSGDQETQYF. In nucleotides, the CDR3 is TGCGCCAGCAGCTTGTCAGGGGACCAAGAGACCCAGTACTTC. Full variable domain (remainder filled in from reference TRBV5-1 and TRBJ2-5): KAGVTQTPRYLIKTRGQQVTLSCSPISGHRSVSWYQQTPGQGLQFLFEYFSETQRNKGNFPGRFSGRQFSNSRSEMNVSTLELGDSALYLCASSLSGDQETQYFGPGTRLLVL.

This clonotype has a count of ten or more. V gene TRBV7-3 combines with J gene TRBJ1-1; perhaps TRBD1 as D (5 bases). V lost 5 bases, J lost 1 base, and 11 bases lay in between. The CDR3 length is 14 residues. The V gene's germline CDR1 is SGHTA and CDR2 FQGTGA. The CDR3 region is CASSLPGRNTEAFF. CDR3 sequence (DNA): TGTGCCAGCAGCCTGCCGGGGCGGAACACTGAAGCTTTCTTT.

The chain joins TRBV28 to TRBJ1-1; D might be TRBD1 (6 bases). Germline CDR1 and CDR2: MDHEN and SYDVKM. The CDR3 consists of 16 residues. V gave up 2 bases and J gave up 0 bases, with 13 bases separating them. The CDR3: CASSLEAGDLNTEAFF. In nucleotides, the CDR3 is TGTGCCAGCAGTTTAGAGGCAGGGGACCTGAACACTGAAGCTTTCTTT.

There are many counts of this clonotype. This chain uses TRBV7-2 with TRBJ2-3; TRBD2 aligns across 9 bases. The CDR3 covers 15 residues. Germline values: CDR1 SGHTA, CDR2 FQGNSA. V was clipped by 4 bases and J by 2 bases; unmatched bases: 4. CDR3 amino acids: CASSSLAGPTDTQYF. CDR3 nucleotides: TGTGCCAGCAGCTCCCTAGCGGGGCCCACAGATACGCAGTATTTT.

This clonotype appeared many times. The chain has TRBV5-1 and TRBJ1-2, with D perhaps matching TRBD1 (5 bases). This CDR3 contains 12 residues. Deletions cut 4 bases from V and 8 bases from J, with 12 bases between. Germline-derived CDR1 and CDR2 are SGHRS and YFSETQ. In DNA, the CDR3 is TGCGCCAGCAGCGGGGACCTGGGGGGCTACACCTTC. It yields the protein CASSGDLGGYTF.

This clonotype was recorded many times. The chain joins TRBV2 to TRBJ2-1; D unresolved. The V end was cut by 6 bases, the J end by 5 bases, with 5 bases between. Germline V lookup: CDR1 SNHLY, CDR2 FYNNEI. The CDR3 consists of 11 residues. Written as DNA, the CDR3 is TGTGCCAGCAGACTACACAATGAGCAGTTCTTC. This gives the protein CASRLHNEQFF.

This clonotype has ten or more counts. The genes are TRBV6-2 or TRBV6-3 and TRBJ2-6; D is unclear. The CDR3 runs to 20 residues. CDR1 and CDR2 from the germline V gene are MNHEY and SVGEGT. The V and J ends lost 0 bases and 4 bases respectively, with 22 bases between them. CDR3 residues: CASSYSFTVIHSGGANVLTF. The DNA of the CDR3 is TGTGCCAGCAGTTACTCGTTTACAGTAATACATTCTGGCGGGGCCAACGTCCTGACTTTC.

This clonotype was seen repeatedly, ten times or more. V and J are TRBV13 and TRBJ2-7; 7 bases are shared with TRBD2. This CDR3 has 14 amino acids. With V trimmed by 5 bases and J by 4 bases, 8 bases remained unmatched. Per the germline V gene, CDR1 is PRHDT and CDR2 is FYEKMQ (reference sequence). The CDR3 DNA reads TGTGCCAGCAGCCAGCGGGACGGAACTTACGAGCAGTACTTC. This gives the protein CASSQRDGTYEQYF.

Concerning this clonotype: It may be a read error: a sequence one base away is much more abundant. The gene calls are TRBV29-1 and TRBJ2-1; 9 positions agree with TRBD1. Germline lookup yields CDR1 SQVTM and CDR2 ANQGSEA. This CDR3 spans 13 amino acids. The V segment lost 7 bases and the J segment 3 bases; nucleotides outside the gene matches: 4. The chain's CDR3 is CSGGQGLYNEQFF. As DNA, the CDR3 is TGCAGCGGGGGACAGGGCCTCTACAATGAGCAGTTCTTC.

Concerning this clonotype: This may arise from a read error, as a much more abundant clone is one base away. The rearrangement links TRBV7-9 to TRBJ1-1, with 8 positions matching TRBD1. Germline V gene data show CDR1 as SEHNR and CDR2 as FQNEAQ (reference sequence). CDR3 length equals 16 residues. In nucleotides, the CDR3 is TGTGTCAGCAGCTTAGTAGGCCAGGGGGCTTTCACTGAAGCTTTCTTT. Translation: CVSSLVGQGAFTEAFF.

The sample holds many counts of this clonotype. The V and J genes are TRBV27 and TRBJ2-3, with a weak D call TRBD2 (7 bases). The germline V gene encodes CDR1 MNHEY and CDR2 SMNVEV (reference sequence). The CDR3 covers 16 residues. Trimming shortened V by 6 bases and J by 4 bases, and 20 bases separated the two germline ends. In DNA, the CDR3 is TGTGCCAGCAGCCCTAGGGGGGGCGTTGAGGCAGATACGCAGTATTTT. Protein product: CASSPRGGVEADTQYF.

This clonotype was seen ten or more times. The chain joins TRBV29-1 to TRBJ2-1; maybe TRBD2 (5 bases). The CDR3 has 15 residues. V was cut by 5 bases and J by 8 bases, with 22 bases left in between. Looked up from germline, CDR1 is SQVTM and CDR2 is ANQGSEA. The chain's CDR3 is CSVTGRRAVLDEQFF. For the CDR3, the DNA is TGCAGCGTTACCGGCCGGCGGGCCGTGTTGGATGAGCAGTTCTTC.